This T cell receptor (beta chain) is drawn from a study of cytomegalovirus exposure and HLA in healthy donors (dated by TCRdb to 2015 to 2018). Regarding the complete study: An earlier analysis of several hundred of the donors reported 250 to 350 Gb of sequence data and 117 million unique TCR beta sequences obtained from some 170 million T cells. An early release that covered some 630 HLA-typed donors contained approximately 300 gigabases of sequencing data and 75 million to 100 million unique TCR sequences. Of the roughly 400 genotyped donors, about 80% fell in the genetic ancestry cluster associated with self-reported Caucasian donors. The study was designed to test whether signatures of past pathogen exposure could be identified by cataloging public T cell receptors. The study profiled the T cell repertoires of about 720 subjects by immunosequencing and related them to cytomegalovirus serostatus. In addition to the first cohort of hundreds of subjects, a separate validation cohort of 120 different subjects was used. The study combined high-throughput TCR immunosequencing, statistical association of individual TCRs with disease status, and machine learning to predict cytomegalovirus infection status. A later analysis re-examined previously published TCR beta repertoires from just over 650 donors and added high-resolution HLA genotyping to investigate patterns of TCR occurrence. In the later analysis, no new phenotypic data were used to find candidate immune exposures; instead, reliance was placed on TCR beta sequences and their occurrence across donors. An earlier analysis of 587 of the donors applied high-throughput TCR beta sequencing to assess whether each TCR beta V gene segment acted as functional or pseudogenic. Donor age, sex, ethnicity and CMV serostatus were compiled together with the repertoire data. Genome-wide SNP genotypes for about 60% of the roughly 700 donors were used in a later genetic analysis, which treated that subset as a discovery cohort. All discovery cohort repertoires had been generated on a single sequencing platform. Both class I and class II loci were covered by HLA typing, at four-digit resolution. Typing coverage differed by locus: A, B, C, DRB1 and DQB1 were typed in about 620-630 donors, DQA1 in about 510, DPA1 in 606, and DPB1 in 450 to 480. A handful of DR-DQ haplotypes were treated as single units for association and clustering because of strong linkage in the cohort. Across under 500 genotyped donors of the cohort, an average of about 240,000 unique TCR beta nucleotide sequences per donor were sequenced, and around 20% of those sequences were non-productive.

Library creation used the immunoSEQ multiplex PCR assay. For the multiplex PCR, a mixture combining 60 forward primers for TCR Vbeta segments and 13 reverse primers for TCR Jbeta segments was used. The CDR3 region of rearranged TCR beta genes was amplified from genomic DNA by a multiplex PCR assay. Amplified TCR beta libraries were sequenced as 87-base-pair reads on the Illumina HiSeq System. On the study's bioinformatics: Across the roughly 670 repertoires, a later analysis counted 75 million to 90 million unique TCR beta chains, 8.5 million to 12 million of which were shared by at least two donors. Raw reads were error-corrected and collapsed into unique sequences with a nearest-neighbor algorithm that merged closely related sequences to remove PCR and sequencing errors. Alignment of CDR3 sequences to IMGT reference sequences was used to assign V, D and J gene segments. For a sequence to be retained, a match of at least six nucleotides was required to both a V gene segment and a J gene segment. A rearrangement counted as productive if the CDR3 had no stop codons and remained in frame with V and J, and every other rearrangement counted as non-productive. CDR3 was defined according to IMGT convention as the region running from the second conserved V-encoded cysteine to the conserved J-encoded phenylalanine. In an earlier analysis of 500 to 650 of the donors, sequences lacking an unambiguous match to a single V gene segment were excluded. An earlier analysis of a few hundred of the donors called V segments functional above 56.7% productive rearrangements and segregating when the between-donor standard deviation exceeded 5%. To diagnose cytomegalovirus status from the catalog of TCR beta chain sequences, a statistical classification framework was built. A later analysis assigned V and J genes by comparing TCR nucleotide sequences with IMGT/GENE-DB human TR gene sequences. A later analysis assigned CDR3 sequences and most-parsimonious VDJ recombination scenarios with the TCRdist pipeline. A later analysis defined each TCR beta chain by its CDR3 amino acid sequence plus V-gene family, and excluded reads lacking a unique V-gene family. To address suspected cross-contamination and a sequencing artifact, a later analysis removed several hundred highly shared, low-generation-probability nucleotide sequences. In a later analysis, a clonal expansion index for each public chain was calculated from normalized within-repertoire ranks of inferred template counts. Generation probabilities in a later analysis came from a VDJ recombination model fitted to out-of-frame rearrangements, and those results were checked against IGoR. A later analysis scored TCR-TCR, TCR-HLA and TCR-CMV co-occurrence with hypergeometric tests, applying a repertoire-size bias correction to TCR pairs. To estimate false discovery rates, a later analysis permuted the HLA or CMV assignments 20 times. In a later analysis, co-occurring TCRs were grouped using DBSCAN, and TCRdist sequence similarity was added for clustering within HLA-allele-positive subsets. Repertoires with fewer than 30,000 or more than 120,000 public chains, plus five repertoires with anomalous nucleotide sharing, were excluded from co-occurrence clustering. This immuneACCESS table, as held by TCRdb, lists in-frame sequences with V and J called but not all clones. Of the missing ones, under half trace to an unresolved V gene in checked studies; the others have no known cause. That table gives V, J and clone size, and the DNA gave D and trimming. This sample has roughly 180,000 clones in its table, and approximately 80% of those were observed once. The top ten clonotypes cover 2% to 3% of the sample.

General study outcomes and caveats: In a later analysis, several top co-occurrence clusters were reported to appear linked to parvovirus B19, influenza, CMV and Epstein-Barr virus. For the cohort, immune exposure information was limited to CMV serostatus. A further reported finding was that TCR beta sequences accurately predicted the HLA-A and HLA-B alleles for most subjects in the first cohort. Most CMV-associated TCR beta chains appeared to be HLA-restricted in a later analysis, and the HLA associations seemed to be driven largely by CMV exposure. Only TCR beta chains were sequenced in this cohort, and the absence of alpha or paired-chain data limited detectable features. At a false discovery rate of 0.05, a later analysis linked around 15,000 TCR beta sequences to specific HLA alleles. It was suggested by the authors that the approach could potentially be generalized to other disease states and immunological phenotypes. The presence/absence analyses assumed that sequencing depth was roughly uniform across donors, and that assumption may not be true. Because counts were too low, roughly 17 rarely observed V segments, including chromosome 9 orphons, were left out of the earlier analysis of about 620 of the donors. A cluster of highly shared sequence variants was judged likely to be a technical artifact of the sequencing pipeline. Compared with the 666-donor mean, donors in an Asian-associated ancestry cluster had fewer N-insertions in productive TCRs, according to a later genetic analysis. Linkage disequilibrium might explain the correlated functional status among segregating V segments, but an unknown experimental factor could not be excluded. V-gene and J-gene trimming of TCR beta chains was associated with a missense DCLRE1C variant in a later genetic analysis, and the association was replicated in an independent cohort. Because HLA typing was unavailable for some donors at each locus, only the typed subset was used in association tests. A later analysis found that TCR association rates varied across HLA loci, with DRB1 alleles showing the most associated TCRs and HLA-C alleles the fewest. Three of the identified cytomegalovirus-associated TCR beta chains were confirmed in vitro to be specific for cytomegalovirus antigens. Across donors, most TCR sequences were observed very rarely, whereas some public TCRs were present in many individuals. When HLA alleles, especially DR and DQ, strongly co-occurred, TCR associations were difficult to assign to individual alleles. In both the original and validation cohorts, the classifier was reported to diagnose cytomegalovirus status with high specificity and sensitivity. Compared with equally common non-associated chains, HLA-associated TCR beta chains in a later analysis were more clonally expanded and had lower generation probabilities. The 87-base-pair reads could not distinguish some IMGT-functional V segments, including TRBV6-2 and TRBV6-3, so those segments were excluded. The study gave a list of over 150 TCR beta chains associated with cytomegalovirus. Broadly in line with IMGT annotations, most TCR beta V segments showed up in productive rearrangements about 90% or about 30% of the time in an earlier analysis of under 700 of the donors.

The CDR3 holds 17 amino acids from the cysteine to the phenylalanine. The only DNA kept is the CDR3, 51 bases in frame from the first base. Taken from the germline V gene, the CDR1 and CDR2 loops are SGHDN and FVKESK. Note on this clone: Its antigen is not yet known. The junction does not match germline at one end; this may be a read error.

The cohort was made up of roughly 670 healthy bone marrow donors. Cohort members were all nominally healthy when sampled, although unrecorded immune exposures were likely present. The donor was CMV seronegative and was included in the group of several hundred seronegative cohort members. Each donor provided a peripheral blood sample, and peripheral blood mononuclear cells were used for TCR beta sequencing. Genomic DNA was extracted from the blood cell samples with the Qiagen DNeasy Blood Extraction Kit. The receptor chain draws on TRBV14 and TRBJ1-2; the D gene is not confidently resolved. The sequencing input was PBMCs. This TCR was sampled from a male donor in good health and CMV-seronegative. The DNA sequence is TGTGCCAGCAGACCAGGAATAAGGGCAGGACTCAACTATGGCTACCCCTTC. The translation is CASRPGIRAGLNYGYPF. With all but the CDR3 taken from the reference TRBV14 and TRBJ1-2 genes, the full variable domain is: EAGVTQFPSHSVIEKGQTVTLRCDPISGHDNLYWYRRVMGKEIKFLLHFVKESKQDESGMPNNRFLAERTGGTYSTLKVQPAELEDSGVYFCASRPGIRAGLNYGYPFGSGTRLTVV.